The sequence of this TCR beta chain was determined in a study of blood T cell repertoires in COVID-19. Generated by immunoSEQ multiplex PCR, the TCRdb table keeps only in-frame clones and is missing some. Of just over 300,000 clones in the sample, about 91% were seen once. Germline trimming cut 3 bases from V and 3 bases from J; bases unmatched to any gene: 4. This CDR3 comprises 14 residues. The germline V gene encodes CDR1 KGHSH and CDR2 LQKENI. The specimen was PBMCs or T cells enriched from blood (not recorded which). The chain carries TRBV18 and TRBJ1-2, with 7 bases identical to TRBD1. The TCR was taken from a woman in her thirties or forties who had recovered from COVID-19. CDR3 loop: CASSPQDRDYGYTF. The CDR3, as DNA: TGTGCCAGCTCACCCCAAGACAGGGACTATGGCTACACCTTC. Drawing the rest from reference TRBV18 and TRBJ1-2, the complete variable domain is NAGVMQNPRHLVRRRGQEARLRCSPMKGHSHVYWYRQLPEEGLKFMVYLQKENIIDESGMPKERFSAEFPKEGPSILRIQQVVRGDSAAYFCASSPQDRDYGYTFGSGTRLTVV.